The subject of this entry is one T cell receptor (beta chain). Antigen specificity is unknown. Amplification of TCR beta CDR3 regions used RNA as the template. Carried out on the TCR CDR3, a first-round RT-PCR used the HTBI primer set. TCRdb redid the calling of the multiplex PCR reads with MiXCR, one entry per CDR3 protein. The sample shows approximately 510,000 distinct CDR3 sequences, about 46% of them seen only once. This record comes from a study of T cells in Graves' hyperthyroidism and ophthalmopathy. Study-wide results and caveats: Through a model of 13 V-J features, ophthalmopathy was separated from stable hyperthyroidism.

The ends lost 7 bases at V and 10 bases at J; junction bases unmatched: 8. There are 14 residues in the CDR3. CDR1 SEHNR and CDR2 FQNEAQ come from the germline V gene (reference sequence). The specimen was peripheral blood or thyroid tissue (not recorded which). This chain joins TRBV7-9 and TRBJ1-6, with 9 bases identical to TRBD1. This clonotype originated in an adult woman with Graves' disease, either hyperthyroidism or ophthalmopathy (not recorded which). The CDR3 here is CASTIRGQGSPLHF. In nucleotides, the CDR3 is TGTGCCAGCACGATTCGGGGACAGGGATCACCCCTCCACTTT.